The next 18 T cell receptor beta chains were all read from a single sample in a study of blood T cell repertoires in COVID-19. Produced via immunoSEQ multiplex PCR; TCRdb's table is partial and in-frame only. The sample shows about 120,000 clones, 75% to 90% of them seen only once. Sequenced sample: peripheral blood. The receptors were gathered from a woman aged 60-70 years with COVID-19, enrolled during active disease.

The chain links TRBV4-3 to TRBJ2-3; D is perhaps TRBD2 (6 bases). The V gene's germline CDR1 is LGHNA and CDR2 YSLEER. Trimming pared 5 bases from V and 5 bases from J, leaving 11 bases between. This CDR3 comprises 13 residues. This CDR3 reads CASSGGDRDTQYF. The CDR3 DNA is TGCGCCAGCAGCGGCGGGGATCGAGATACGCAGTATTTT.

A few counts support this clone. The chain links TRBV2 to TRBJ2-3, with 8 positions matching TRBD1. J was trimmed by 6 bases and V by 3 bases; bases with no gene match: 8. Germline CDR1 reads SNHLY; CDR2 reads FYNNEI. This CDR3 region has 15 residues. Here the CDR3 reads CASSDQGASSDTQYF. The CDR3, as DNA: TGTGCCAGCAGTGACCAGGGGGCAAGTTCGGATACGCAGTATTTT.

CDR3 in amino acids: CASSTVVDTQYF. The CDR3 DNA reads TGTGCCAGCAGTACGGTAGTCGATACGCAGTATTTT. The V call is TRBV28, the J call TRBJ2-3, with D unclear. Germline CDR1 MDHEN, CDR2 SYDVKM. The CDR3 is made up of 12 amino acids. Between the trimmed V and J ends, which lost 5 bases and 6 bases, there was a span of 9 bases.

The chain combines TRBV7-2 with TRBJ2-1, with a weak D call TRBD2 (5 bases). Germline values: CDR1 SGHTA, CDR2 FQGNSA. V gave up 8 bases and J gave up 8 bases, with 19 bases separating them. The CDR3 spans 14 residues. CDR3 sequence: CASGVRRRQHEQFF. DNA for the CDR3: TGTGCCAGCGGCGTGAGAAGGAGGCAGCATGAGCAGTTCTTC.

V gene TRBV7-2 combines with J gene TRBJ1-1; possibly TRBD1 for D (5 bases). Germline V gene sequence: CDR1 SGHTA, CDR2 FQGNSA. This CDR3 region has 15 residues. The V gene lost 1 base and the J gene lost 0 bases, with 9 bases spanning the gap. CDR3 sequence: CASSLGSGLNTEAFF. The CDR3 DNA reads TGTGCCAGCAGCTTAGGTTCAGGGTTGAACACTGAAGCTTTCTTT.

This clone was observed a handful of times. The chain joins TRBV18 to TRBJ1-4; no clear D. The germline V gene encodes CDR1 KGHSH and CDR2 LQKENI. Trimming took off 0 bases at V and 7 bases at J, with 12 bases between the two ends. CDR3 length equals 15 residues. The CDR3 DNA is TGTGCCAGCTCACCACCGTCAAAGGAGCTTGAAAAACTGTTTTTT. Residues: CASSPPSKELEKLFF. Based on the CDR3 plus reference TRBV18 and TRBJ1-4, the full variable domain is NAGVMQNPRHLVRRRGQEARLRCSPMKGHSHVYWYRQLPEEGLKFMVYLQKENIIDESGMPKERFSAEFPKEGPSILRIQQVVRGDSAAYFCASSPPSKELEKLFFGSGTQLSVL.

The V and J genes are TRBV6-5 and TRBJ1-5; 9 bases align to TRBD1. Losses at the gene ends were 5 bases for V and 9 bases for J; bases not matched to a gene: 5. CDR3 size: 13 residues. Per the germline V gene, CDR1 is MNHEY and CDR2 is SVGAGI. In DNA, the CDR3 is TGTGCCAGCAGTCGGGACAGGGACGGGCCCCAGCATTTT. This translates into CASSRDRDGPQHF.

The V call is TRBV28, the J call TRBJ1-1, with D hard to call. CDR1 and CDR2 from the germline V gene are MDHEN and SYDVKM. The CDR3 loop spans 12 amino acids. V was shortened by 4 bases and J by 0 bases, with 3 bases between the two germline ends. The CDR3 sequence: CASSSVNTEAFF. The CDR3 DNA is TGTGCCAGCAGTTCAGTGAACACTGAAGCTTTCTTT.

The J gene is TRBJ1-5, the V gene TRBV10-3; D possibly corresponds to TRBD1 (6 bases). This CDR3 is 14 amino acids long. Germline loops: CDR1 ENHRY, CDR2 SYGVKD. V lost 6 bases and J lost 6, with 15 bases in between. The CDR3 is CAIRKGLGAQPQHF. CDR3 in DNA: TGTGCCATCAGAAAGGGCTTGGGGGCTCAGCCCCAGCATTTT.

The chain links TRBV5-6 to TRBJ1-1, with D possibly matching TRBD1 (5 bases). Trimming pared 3 bases from V and 1 base from J, leaving 10 bases between. This CDR3 is 14 amino acids long. Germline loops: CDR1 SGHDT, CDR2 YYEEEE. As DNA, the CDR3 is TGTGCCAGCAGCTCGATTGACAGGAACACTGAAGCTTTCTTT. It encodes CASSSIDRNTEAFF.

The chain recombines TRBV19 with TRBJ2-3, with D possibly being TRBD2 (5 bases). The CDR3 covers 15 residues. CDR1 LNHDA and CDR2 SQIVND come from the germline V gene (reference sequence). The V gene lost 6 bases and the J gene lost 4 bases, with 17 bases spanning the gap. CDR3 loop: CASSQDGMGPDTQYF. The CDR3, as DNA: TGTGCCAGTAGCCAAGACGGGATGGGTCCAGATACGCAGTATTTT.

The chain couples TRBV5-1 to TRBJ1-1; 8 bases match TRBD1. CDR3 size: 17 residues. Germline V gene data show CDR1 as SGHRS and CDR2 as YFSETQ. The junction had 9 bases not matched to a gene; V was cut back by 1 base and J by 1 base. CDR3: CASSLRPRDRRNTEAFF. CDR3 nucleotides: TGCGCCAGCAGCTTGCGCCCCAGGGACAGGCGGAACACTGAAGCTTTCTTT.

The rearrangement uses TRBV27 and TRBJ2-5; a possible D gene is TRBD2 (6 bases). Trimming removed 4 bases from V and 0 bases from J, with 9 bases in between. The CDR3 is made up of 14 amino acids. CDR1 is MNHEY and CDR2 is SMNVEV in the germline V gene (reference sequence). DNA of the CDR3: TGTGCCAGCAGTTCGCGGGACTACCAAGAGACCCAGTACTTC. It yields the protein CASSSRDYQETQYF.

The chain employs TRBV4-2 and TRBJ2-1, with 11 bases that match TRBD2. The CDR3 totals 16 residues. The V gene end was trimmed by 4 bases and the J gene end by 4 bases; junction bases not matched to a gene: 6. Germline V CDR1 and CDR2: LGHNA, YNFKEQ. The CDR3 reads CASSLSGGAEYNEQFF. The CDR3 DNA is TGTGCCAGCAGCCTTAGCGGGGGGGCCGAATACAATGAGCAGTTCTTC.

The chain combines TRBV5-6 with TRBJ1-2; 7 bases map to TRBD1. Germline assignment: CDR1 SGHDT and CDR2 YYEEEE. Trimming took 0 bases from V and 4 from J; bases not matched to a gene: 3. The CDR3 has 14 residues. DNA of the CDR3: TGTGCCAGCAGCTTGGAGGGACAGCTCTATGGCTACACCTTC. Its protein is CASSLEGQLYGYTF.

The V and J genes are TRBV4-2 and TRBJ2-7; the D gene is possibly TRBD2 (5 bases). This CDR3 has 17 amino acids. The V gene lost 3 bases and the J gene lost 0 bases, with 18 bases spanning the gap. Looked up from germline, CDR1 is LGHNA and CDR2 is YNFKEQ. The CDR3 protein is CASSQAPVTGGSYEQYF. DNA of the CDR3: TGTGCCAGCAGCCAGGCTCCAGTGACCGGAGGCTCCTACGAGCAGTACTTC.

CDR3 residues: CASRTAGGQSYTF. In DNA form, the CDR3 reads TGTGCCAGTAGAACCGCCGGGGGGCAAAGCTACACCTTC. V gene TRBV19 combines with J gene TRBJ1-2; D is possibly TRBD1 (6 bases). V lost 6 bases and J lost 9, with 17 bases in between. CDR1 LNHDA and CDR2 SQIVND come from the germline V gene (reference sequence). The CDR3 has 13 amino acids.

This chain links TRBV10-3 with TRBJ1-1; TRBD1 agrees at 7 bases. Germline assignment: CDR1 ENHRY and CDR2 SYGVKD. This CDR3 region has 15 residues. The V gene end was trimmed by 3 bases and the J gene end by 0 bases; junction bases not matched to a gene: 4. As DNA, the CDR3 is TGTGCCATCAGTGACCCCGGACAGGTGAACACTGAAGCTTTCTTT. Residues: CAISDPGQVNTEAFF.